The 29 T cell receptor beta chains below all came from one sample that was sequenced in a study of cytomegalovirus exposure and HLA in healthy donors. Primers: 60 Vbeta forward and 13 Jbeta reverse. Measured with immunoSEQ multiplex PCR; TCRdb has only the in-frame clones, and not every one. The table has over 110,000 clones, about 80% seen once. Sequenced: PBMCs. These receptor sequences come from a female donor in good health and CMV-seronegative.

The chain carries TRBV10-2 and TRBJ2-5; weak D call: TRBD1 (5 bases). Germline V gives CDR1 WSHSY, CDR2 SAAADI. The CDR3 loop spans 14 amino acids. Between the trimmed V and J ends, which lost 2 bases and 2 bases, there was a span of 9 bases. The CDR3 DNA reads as TGCGCCAGCAGTGAGATAGGGGCACAAGAGACCCAGTACTTC. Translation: CASSEIGAQETQYF.

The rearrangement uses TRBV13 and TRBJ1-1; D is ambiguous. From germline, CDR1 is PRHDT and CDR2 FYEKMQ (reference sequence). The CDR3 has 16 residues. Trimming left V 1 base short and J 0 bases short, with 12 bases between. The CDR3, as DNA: TGTGCCAGCAGCTTAGAGACACTAGGGATGAACACTGAAGCTTTCTTT. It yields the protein CASSLETLGMNTEAFF.

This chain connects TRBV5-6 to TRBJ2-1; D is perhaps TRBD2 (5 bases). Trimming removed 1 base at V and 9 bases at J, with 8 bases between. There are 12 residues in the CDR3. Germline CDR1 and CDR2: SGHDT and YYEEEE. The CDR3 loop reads CASSLPGIEQFF. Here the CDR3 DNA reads TGTGCCAGCAGCTTGCCGGGGATTGAGCAGTTCTTC.

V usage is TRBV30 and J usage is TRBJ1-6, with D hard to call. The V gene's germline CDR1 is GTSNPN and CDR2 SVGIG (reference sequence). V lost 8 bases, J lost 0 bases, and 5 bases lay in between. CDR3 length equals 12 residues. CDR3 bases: TGTGCCGAGGGCTCCTATAATTCACCCCTCCACTTT. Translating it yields CAEGSYNSPLHF.

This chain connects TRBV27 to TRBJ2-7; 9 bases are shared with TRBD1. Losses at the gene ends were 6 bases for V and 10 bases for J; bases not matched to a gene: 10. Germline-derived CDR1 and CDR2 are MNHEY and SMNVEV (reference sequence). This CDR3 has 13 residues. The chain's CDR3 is CASSGTGQLEQYF. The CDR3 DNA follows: TGTGCCAGCAGCGGGACAGGGCAATTAGAACAGTACTTC.

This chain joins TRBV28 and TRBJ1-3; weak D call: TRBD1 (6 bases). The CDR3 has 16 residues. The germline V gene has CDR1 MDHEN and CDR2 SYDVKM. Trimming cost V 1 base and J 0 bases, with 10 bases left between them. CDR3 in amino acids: CASSLLGQSSGNTIYF. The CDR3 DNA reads TGTGCCAGCAGTTTATTAGGACAGAGCTCTGGAAACACCATATATTTT.

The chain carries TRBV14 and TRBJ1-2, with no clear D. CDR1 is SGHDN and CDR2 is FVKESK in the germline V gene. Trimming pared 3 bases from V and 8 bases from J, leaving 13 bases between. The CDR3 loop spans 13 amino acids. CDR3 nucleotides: TGTGCCAGCAGCCAGGTCTTGAGGGCCGGCTACACCTTC. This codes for CASSQVLRAGYTF.

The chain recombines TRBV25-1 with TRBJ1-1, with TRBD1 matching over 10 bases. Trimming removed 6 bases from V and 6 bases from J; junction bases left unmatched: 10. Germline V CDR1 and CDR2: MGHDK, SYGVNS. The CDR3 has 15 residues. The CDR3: CASRSPGTGDPEAFF. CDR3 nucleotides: TGTGCCAGCAGATCACCCGGGACAGGGGACCCTGAAGCTTTCTTT. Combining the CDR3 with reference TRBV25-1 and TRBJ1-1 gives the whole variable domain EADIYQTPRYLVIGTGKKITLECSQTMGHDKMYWYQQDPGMELHLIHYSYGVNSTEKGDLSSESTVSRIRTEHFPLTLESARPSHTSQYLCASRSPGTGDPEAFFGQGTRLTVV.

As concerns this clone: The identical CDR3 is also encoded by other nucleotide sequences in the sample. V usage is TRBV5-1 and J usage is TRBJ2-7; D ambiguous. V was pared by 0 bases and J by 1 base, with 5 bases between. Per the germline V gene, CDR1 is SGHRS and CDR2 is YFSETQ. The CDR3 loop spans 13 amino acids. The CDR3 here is CASSLGRSYEQYF. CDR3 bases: TGCGCCAGCAGCTTGGGGCGGTCCTACGAGCAGTACTTC.

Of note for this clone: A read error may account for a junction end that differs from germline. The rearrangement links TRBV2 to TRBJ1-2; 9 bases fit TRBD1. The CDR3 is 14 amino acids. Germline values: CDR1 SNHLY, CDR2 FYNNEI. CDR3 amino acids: CASSNRGRNYGYPF. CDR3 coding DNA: TGTGCCAGCAGCAACAGGGGGCGCAACTATGGCTACCCCTTC.

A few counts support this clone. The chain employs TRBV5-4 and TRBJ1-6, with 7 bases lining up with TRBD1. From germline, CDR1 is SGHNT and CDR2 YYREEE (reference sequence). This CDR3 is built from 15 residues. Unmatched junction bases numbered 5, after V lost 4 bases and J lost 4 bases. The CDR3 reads CASSIRDSYNSPLHF. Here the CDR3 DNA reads TGTGCCAGCAGCATCCGGGACAGTTATAATTCACCCCTCCACTTT.

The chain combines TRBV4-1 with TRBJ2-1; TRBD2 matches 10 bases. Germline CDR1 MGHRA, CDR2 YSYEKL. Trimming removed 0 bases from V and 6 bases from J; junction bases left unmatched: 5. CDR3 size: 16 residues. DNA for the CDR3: TGCGCCAGCAGCCAAGAGTCAAGCGGGAGGGGCAATGAGCAGTTCTTC. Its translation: CASSQESSGRGNEQFF.

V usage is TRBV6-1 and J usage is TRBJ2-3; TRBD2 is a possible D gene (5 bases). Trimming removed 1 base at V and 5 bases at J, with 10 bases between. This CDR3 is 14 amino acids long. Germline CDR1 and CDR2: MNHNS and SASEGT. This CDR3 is CASSEGRSGDTQYF. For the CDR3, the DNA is TGTGCCAGCAGTGAAGGGAGGTCAGGAGATACGCAGTATTTT.

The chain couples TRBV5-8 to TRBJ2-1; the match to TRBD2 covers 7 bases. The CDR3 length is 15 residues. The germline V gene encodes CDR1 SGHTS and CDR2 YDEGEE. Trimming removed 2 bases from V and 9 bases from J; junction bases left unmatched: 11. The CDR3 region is CASSFSEGGPPEQFF. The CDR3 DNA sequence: TGTGCCAGCAGCTTCTCGGAGGGAGGGCCTCCTGAGCAGTTCTTC.

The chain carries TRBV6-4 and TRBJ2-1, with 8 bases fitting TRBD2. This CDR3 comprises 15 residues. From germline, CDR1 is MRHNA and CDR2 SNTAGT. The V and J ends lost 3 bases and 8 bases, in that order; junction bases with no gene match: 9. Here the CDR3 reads CASSELAGSPHEQFF. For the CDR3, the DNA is TGTGCCAGCAGTGAATTAGCGGGATCGCCCCATGAGCAGTTCTTC.

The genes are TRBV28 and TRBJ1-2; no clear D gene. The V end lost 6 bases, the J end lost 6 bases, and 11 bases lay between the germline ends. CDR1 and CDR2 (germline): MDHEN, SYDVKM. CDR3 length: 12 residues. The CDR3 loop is CASRTAPDGYTF. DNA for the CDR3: TGTGCCAGCAGAACAGCTCCCGATGGCTACACCTTC.

The CDR3 coding sequence is TGTGCCAGCAGCAGACAGGGGTTCTCTGGGGCCAACGTCCTGACTTTC. As protein: CASSRQGFSGANVLTF. V usage is TRBV27 and J usage is TRBJ2-6; TRBD1 matches 8 bases. In germline, CDR1 is MNHEY, CDR2 SMNVEV (reference sequence). The V gene end was trimmed by 6 bases and the J gene end by 0 bases; junction bases not matched to a gene: 4. The CDR3 runs 16 residues. The whole variable domain, remainder taken from reference TRBV27 and TRBJ2-6, is EAQVTQNPRYLITVTGKKLTVTCSQNMNHEYMSWYRQDPGLGLRQIYYSMNVEVTDKGDVPEGYKVSRKEKRNFPLILESPSPNQTSLYFCASSRQGFSGANVLTFGAGSRLTVL.

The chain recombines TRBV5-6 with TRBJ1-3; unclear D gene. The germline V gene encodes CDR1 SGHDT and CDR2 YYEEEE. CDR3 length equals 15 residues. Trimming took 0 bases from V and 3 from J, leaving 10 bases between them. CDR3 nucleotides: TGTGCCAGCAGCTTGGCGGGAATACTTGGAAACACCATATATTTT. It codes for CASSLAGILGNTIYF.

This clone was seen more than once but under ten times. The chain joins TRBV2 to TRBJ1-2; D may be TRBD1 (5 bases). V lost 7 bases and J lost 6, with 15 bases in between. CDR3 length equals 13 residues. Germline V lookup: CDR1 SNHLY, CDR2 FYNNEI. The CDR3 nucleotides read TGTGCCAGCACTCTTTCAGGGTATAATGGCTACACCTTC. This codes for CASTLSGYNGYTF.

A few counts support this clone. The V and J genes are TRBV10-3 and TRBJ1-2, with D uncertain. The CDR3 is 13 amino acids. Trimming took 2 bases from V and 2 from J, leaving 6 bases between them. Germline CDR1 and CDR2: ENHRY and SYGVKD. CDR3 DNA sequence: TGTGCCATCAGTGAGCTCCCCAACTATGGCTACACCTTC. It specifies CAISELPNYGYTF.

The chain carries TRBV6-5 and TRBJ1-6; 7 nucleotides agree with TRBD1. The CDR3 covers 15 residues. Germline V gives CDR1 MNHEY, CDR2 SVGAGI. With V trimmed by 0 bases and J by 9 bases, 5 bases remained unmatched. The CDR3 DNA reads TGTGCCAGCAGTTACTCGGTAGGGGGCGGTTCACCCCTCCACTTT. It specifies CASSYSVGGGSPLHF.

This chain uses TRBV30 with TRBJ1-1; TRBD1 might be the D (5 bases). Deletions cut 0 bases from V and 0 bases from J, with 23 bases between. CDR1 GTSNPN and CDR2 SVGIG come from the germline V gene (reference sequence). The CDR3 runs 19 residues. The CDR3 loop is CAWSVWVSGGRFMNTEAFF. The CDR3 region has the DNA TGTGCCTGGAGTGTTTGGGTTTCGGGGGGAAGATTCATGAACACTGAAGCTTTCTTT.

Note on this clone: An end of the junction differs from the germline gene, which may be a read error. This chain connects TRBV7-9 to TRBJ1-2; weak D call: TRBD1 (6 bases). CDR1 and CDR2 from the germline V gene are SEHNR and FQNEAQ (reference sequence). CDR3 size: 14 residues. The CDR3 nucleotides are TGTGCCAGCAGCTCGACAGGAGCTAACTATGGCTACCCCTTC. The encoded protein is CASSSTGANYGYPF.

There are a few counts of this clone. CDR3 loop: CASSSRDRANEQFF. The CDR3 region has the DNA TGTGCCAGCAGTAGCCGGGACAGGGCGAATGAGCAGTTCTTC. The chain joins TRBV6-6 to TRBJ2-1; 9 nucleotides match TRBD1. This CDR3 is 14 amino acids long. V dropped 5 bases and J dropped 7; count of bases not matched to a gene: 6. Germline V lookup: CDR1 MNHNY, CDR2 SVGAGI (reference sequence).

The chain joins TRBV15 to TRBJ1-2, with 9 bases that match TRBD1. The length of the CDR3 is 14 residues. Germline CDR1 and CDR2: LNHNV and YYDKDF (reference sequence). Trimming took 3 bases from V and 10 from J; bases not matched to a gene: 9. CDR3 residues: CATSRFTGGGDYTF. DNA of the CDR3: TGTGCCACCAGCAGGTTCACAGGGGGCGGGGACTACACCTTC.

The CDR3 sequence is CASSSDRERNNEQFF. DNA for the CDR3: TGTGCCAGCAGTTCCGACAGGGAAAGGAACAATGAGCAGTTCTTC. V and J are TRBV28 and TRBJ2-1, with 7 bases fitting TRBD1. V trimming: 4 bases; J trimming: 5 bases; junction bases outside the gene matches: 8. CDR1 is MDHEN and CDR2 is SYDVKM in the germline V gene. The CDR3 length is 15 residues.

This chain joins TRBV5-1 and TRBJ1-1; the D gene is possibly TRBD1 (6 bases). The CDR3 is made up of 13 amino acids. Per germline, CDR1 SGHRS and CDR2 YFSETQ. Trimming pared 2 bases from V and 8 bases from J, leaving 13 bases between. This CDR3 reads CASSLYTGREAFF. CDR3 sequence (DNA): TGCGCCAGCAGCTTATACACAGGGCGGGAAGCTTTCTTT.

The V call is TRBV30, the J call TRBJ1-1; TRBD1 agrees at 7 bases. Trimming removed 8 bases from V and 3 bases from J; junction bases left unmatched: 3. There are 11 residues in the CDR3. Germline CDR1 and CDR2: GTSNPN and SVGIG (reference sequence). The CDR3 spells CAGGTDTEAFF. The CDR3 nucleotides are TGTGCCGGGGGGACAGACACTGAAGCTTTCTTT.

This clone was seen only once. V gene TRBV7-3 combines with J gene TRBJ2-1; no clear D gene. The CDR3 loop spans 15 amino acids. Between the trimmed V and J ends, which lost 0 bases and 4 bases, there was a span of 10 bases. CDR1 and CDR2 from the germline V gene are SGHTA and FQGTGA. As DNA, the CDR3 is TGTGCCAGCAGCTTAACGTTACAGCCATACAATGAGCAGTTCTTC. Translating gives CASSLTLQPYNEQFF.